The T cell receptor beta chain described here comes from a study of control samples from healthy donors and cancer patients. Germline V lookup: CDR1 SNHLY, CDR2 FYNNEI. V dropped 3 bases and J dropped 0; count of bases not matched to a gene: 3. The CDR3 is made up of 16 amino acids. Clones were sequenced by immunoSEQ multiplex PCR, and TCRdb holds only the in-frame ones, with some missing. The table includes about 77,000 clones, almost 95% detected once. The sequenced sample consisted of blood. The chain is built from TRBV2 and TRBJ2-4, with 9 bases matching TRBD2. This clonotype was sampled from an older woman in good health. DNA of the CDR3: TGTGCCAGCAGTGATAGCGGGGGTTTAGCCAAAAACATTCAGTACTTC. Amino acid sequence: CASSDSGGLAKNIQYF.